This T cell receptor beta chain was retrieved from a study of T cell clonotyping in hematopoietic cell transplantation. Whole-study results and caveats: Recipient TCR diversity dropped after transplant; expanded clonotypes rose from day 30 to 180. Higher Inverse Simpson Index values in graft donor and pretransplant recipient predicted broader posttransplant TCR diversity. At the given depth, recipient repertoires were over 95% de novo clonotypes. No sorting was done, leaving CD4 and CD8 contributions mixed.

Germline CDR1 reads SGHTA; CDR2 reads FQGNSA. The junction had 6 bases not matched to a gene; V was cut back by 5 bases and J by 7 bases. There are 14 residues in the CDR3. As for this clone: Its antigen is undetermined.

The data were produced by immunoSEQ multiplex PCR, yet TCRdb's version contains in-frame clones alone and is incomplete. Of approximately 2,000 clones listed, 80% to 90% are singletons. The sequence came from a man in his forties in good health. Some clones in this sample may be carry-over from other donors' samples. The gene calls are TRBV7-2 and TRBJ1-5, with TRBD1 matching over 9 bases. Sample: peripheral blood mononuclear cells. The DNA for the CDR3 is TGTGCCAGCAGCCTGGGACAGGGAGGCCAGCCCCAGCATTTT. It specifies CASSLGQGGQPQHF.